The sequence of this TCR beta chain was determined in a study of T cells expressing NK-cell markers. Study-wide results and caveats: Over 5 donors had dominant NKG2C+ clonotypes that comprised about 1.0-7.5% of their CD8+ T cells.

Concerning this clonotype itself: Its antigen remains unknown.

TCRdb re-called the 5' RACE reads and catalogs CDR3 proteins one per entry, DNA excluded. The table counts about 160,000 distinct CDR3 sequences; roughly 20% lies in the top ten. Germline V lookup: CDR1 SGHRS, CDR2 YFSETQ. CDR3 length: 15 residues. This TCR derives from a woman between 18 and 69 years old in good health. V gene TRBV5-1 combines with J gene TRBJ1-6; TCRdb picks TRBD1, but there is no DNA to check that call. Sequenced: blood T cells: a sorted CD56 or NKG2C T cell subset, CD4+ or CD8+ T cells, or bulk PBMC T cells (not recorded which). CDR3: CASSQSHRDGSPLHF.